Listed below are T cell receptor beta chains from one sample, sequenced in a study of identical twins. Each CDR3 protein is one row after TCRdb ran MiXCR on the 5' RACE reads. The data hold 410,000 or so distinct CDR3 sequences, with around 20% observed a single time. The sequenced sample consisted of naive T cells sorted from blood. These receptors were obtained from a man over 45 in good health. CDR3s include the opening cysteine and the closing phenylalanine or tryptophan. D genes are given only for firm matches. The size field is filled for only some rows; it gives once, few, many or a size class.

>TRBJ1-1|TRBV10-3|NA|NA
CAISESLSGVKSFEAFF
>TRBJ2-1|TRBV25-1|NA|NA
CASSDVADNEQFF
>TRBJ2-1|TRBV28|NA|few
CASSPTLRSYNEQFF
>TRBJ2-2|TRBV29-1|NA|many
CSVIGVNTGELFF
>TRBJ1-1|TRBV27|NA|many
CASSGDGFEGTEAFF
>TRBJ2-3|TRBV29-1|NA|many
CSVEGAGSGDTQYF
>TRBJ1-2|TRBV6-2/TRBV6-3|NA|NA
CASKVGGNGYTF
>TRBJ2-5|TRBV7-2|NA|NA
CASSLRTKQETQYF
>TRBJ1-5|TRBV18|TRBD1|once
CASSPATGANQPQHF
>TRBJ2-7|TRBV6-1|TRBD2|NA
CASTQRGLAVVQYF
>TRBJ2-3|TRBV11-1|NA|few
CASSLNAPARTDTQYF
>TRBJ1-1|TRBV11-1|TRBD1|few
CASSLEGAAVTEAFF
>TRBJ2-5|TRBV28|TRBD2|NA
CASSLPRAGRDQETQYF
>TRBJ2-3|TRBV20-1|NA|NA
CSAPDIRDNSDTQYF
>TRBJ2-4|TRBV20-1|TRBD1|NA
CSAPTGGGGNIQYF